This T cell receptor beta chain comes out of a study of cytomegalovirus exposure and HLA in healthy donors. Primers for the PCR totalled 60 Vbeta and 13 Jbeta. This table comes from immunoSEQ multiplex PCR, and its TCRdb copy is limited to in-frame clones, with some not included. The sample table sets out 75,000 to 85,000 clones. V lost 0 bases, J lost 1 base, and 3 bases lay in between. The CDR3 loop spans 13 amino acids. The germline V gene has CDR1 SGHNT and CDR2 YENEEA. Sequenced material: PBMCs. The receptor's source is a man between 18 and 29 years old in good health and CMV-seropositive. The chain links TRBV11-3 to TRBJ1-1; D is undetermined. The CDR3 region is CASSLERNTEAFF. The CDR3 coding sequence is TGTGCCAGCAGCTTAGAGAGGAACACTGAAGCTTTCTTT.